What follows are 14 T cell receptor beta chains derived from one specimen sequenced in a study of CXCR3-negative and CXCR3-positive naive CD8 T cells (dated by TCRdb to the late 2010s). The listed sequencing device is NextSeq 550. The Human TCR Profiling Kit (MiLaboratory) was used to make UMI-labeled 5' RACE TRB cDNA libraries. The reads underwent TCRdb reprocessing, giving one record for each CDR3 protein sequence and no DNA. The sample table includes roughly 70,000 distinct CDR3 sequences. The ten biggest clones cover approximately 1.5% of the sample. The sequencing sample was made of naive CXCR3- CD8+ T cells from blood. The cell subset or site label corresponds to: CD45RO-CCR7+CD27+CD95- naive CD8+ T cells lacking CXCR3 (TNR3-). The source is a human donor in good health. Some clones in this sample may be carry-over from other donors' samples.

The CDR3 protein is CSVTTGGGEQYF. The V gene is TRBV29-1, the J gene TRBJ2-7; TCRdb proposes TRBD1, but this gene call is untestable without DNA. Per the germline V gene, CDR1 is SQVTM and CDR2 is ANQGSEA. The CDR3 spans 12 residues.

The rearrangement links TRBV12-3 or TRBV12-4 to TRBJ2-1; checking the TCRdb D call of TRBD2 is not possible without DNA. The length of the CDR3 is 15 residues. CDR3 sequence: CASSDPLASYNEQFF.

The V gene is TRBV19, the J gene TRBJ2-7. This CDR3 has 14 residues. Germline V gene data show CDR1 as LNHDA and CDR2 as SQIVND (reference sequence). CDR3 sequence: CASRADTNTYEQYF.

J is TRBJ2-7 and V is TRBV29-1; TCRdb's D call of TRBD1 is untestable without DNA. This CDR3 comprises 12 residues. Germline CDR1 SQVTM, CDR2 ANQGSEA. Here the CDR3 reads CSVGDNSYEQYF.

The chain has TRBV19 and TRBJ2-1. The CDR3 runs to 12 residues. Germline values: CDR1 LNHDA, CDR2 SQIVND (reference sequence). This CDR3 reads CASSIGRDEQFF.

CDR3: CSARLAGGTYNEQLF. The rearrangement joins TRBV20-1 to TRBJ2-1; TCRdb indicates TRBD2, and absent DNA this call remains unverified. The CDR3 is made up of 15 amino acids. Germline CDR1 and CDR2: DFQATT and SNEGSKA (reference sequence).

V and J are TRBV10-3 and TRBJ1-2; the TCRdb D gene call, TRBD1, has no DNA to confirm it. Per germline, CDR1 ENHRY and CDR2 SYGVKD. The CDR3 length is 17 residues. CDR3 amino acids: CAISESPDRGRLDGYTF.

V is TRBV3-1 and J is TRBJ2-7; TCRdb lists TRBD1, though no DNA is available to test this call. The CDR3 is 14 residues long. Per germline, CDR1 LGHDT and CDR2 YNNKEL (reference sequence). The CDR3 protein is CASSLRGGYYEQYF.

This chain links TRBV29-1 with TRBJ2-7; the D call of TRBD1 rests on TCRdb alone, since no DNA is present to check it. The germline V gene has CDR1 SQVTM and CDR2 ANQGSEA. The CDR3 spans 15 residues. The CDR3 loop reads CSVEKGTGGAYEQYF.

The chain combines TRBV7-2 with TRBJ1-2; the TRBD1 assignment by TCRdb is unverifiable without DNA. This CDR3 contains 15 residues. Per germline, CDR1 SGHTA and CDR2 FQGNSA. The CDR3 sequence: CASSYNTGTFYGYTF.

V usage is TRBV5-1 and J usage is TRBJ2-7; the TRBD1 assignment by TCRdb is unverifiable without DNA. Per the germline V gene, CDR1 is SGHRS and CDR2 is YFSETQ. The CDR3 consists of 14 residues. CDR3 loop: CASSLEGTAYEQYF.

The chain is built from TRBV25-1 and TRBJ2-1; the TCRdb D gene call, TRBD1, has no DNA to confirm it. This CDR3 has 14 amino acids. Germline values: CDR1 MGHDK, CDR2 SYGVNS. CDR3 sequence: CASSDYQGFDEQFF.

The J gene is TRBJ2-7, the V gene TRBV19; TCRdb returns TRBD1, unconfirmable since there is no DNA. The V gene's germline CDR1 is LNHDA and CDR2 SQIVND (reference sequence). This CDR3 is 14 amino acids long. CDR3 protein: CASSIGTGEHEQYF.

V gene TRBV2 combines with J gene TRBJ2-6; the TCRdb call, TRBD1, lacks DNA for checking. The V gene's germline CDR1 is SNHLY and CDR2 FYNNEI. The CDR3 runs 15 residues. CDR3 region: CASSGSRGGANVLTF.